This T cell receptor beta chain was recorded in a study of blood T cell repertoires in COVID-19. Turning to the study itself: Acute and convalescent COVID-19 samples came from the United States, Italy and Spain. Nucleic acid was either cDNA or gDNA, and it came from T cells, B-cell-depleted T cells, or PBMCs.

Profiling relied on immunoSEQ multiplex PCR, and the TCRdb table lists in-frame clones only, not all of them. Of roughly 120,000 clones in the sample, 85% to 90% were seen once. Germline V gives CDR1 MNHEY, CDR2 SMNVEV (reference sequence). CDR3 length: 14 amino acids. V lost 8 bases and J lost 3; bases outside the gene matches: 8. Seattle-derived patients entered the study during active infection and were followed longitudinally. Sequenced sample: peripheral blood. The sequence was collected from an elderly woman with COVID-19, enrolled during active disease. This chain uses TRBV27 with TRBJ2-3; TRBD1 aligns across 7 bases. CDR3 sequence reads: CASQTGDRTDTQYF. CDR3 in DNA: TGTGCCAGCCAAACAGGGGATCGGACAGATACGCAGTATTTT.